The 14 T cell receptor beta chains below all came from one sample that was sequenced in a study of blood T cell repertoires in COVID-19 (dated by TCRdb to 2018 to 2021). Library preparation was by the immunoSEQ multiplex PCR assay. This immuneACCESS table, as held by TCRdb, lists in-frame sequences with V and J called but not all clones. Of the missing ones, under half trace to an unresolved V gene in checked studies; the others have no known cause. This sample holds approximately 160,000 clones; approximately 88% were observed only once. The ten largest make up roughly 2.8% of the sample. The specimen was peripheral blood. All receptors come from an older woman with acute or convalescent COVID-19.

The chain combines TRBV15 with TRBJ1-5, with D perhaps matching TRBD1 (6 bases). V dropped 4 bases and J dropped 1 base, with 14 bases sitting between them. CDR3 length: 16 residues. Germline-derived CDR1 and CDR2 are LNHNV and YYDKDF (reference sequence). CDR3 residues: CATSIDRGASNQPQHF. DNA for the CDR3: TGTGCCACCAGCATAGACCGGGGGGCCAGCAATCAGCCCCAGCATTTT.

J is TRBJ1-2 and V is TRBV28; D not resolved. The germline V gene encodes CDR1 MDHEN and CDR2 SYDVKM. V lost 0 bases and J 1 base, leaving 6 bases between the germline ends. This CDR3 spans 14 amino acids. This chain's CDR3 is CASSLWTFNYGYTF. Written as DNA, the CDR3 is TGTGCCAGCAGTTTATGGACTTTTAACTATGGCTACACCTTC.

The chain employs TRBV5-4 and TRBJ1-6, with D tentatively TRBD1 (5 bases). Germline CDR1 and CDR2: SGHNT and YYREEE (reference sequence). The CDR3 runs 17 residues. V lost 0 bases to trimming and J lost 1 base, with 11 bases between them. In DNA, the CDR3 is TGTGCCAGCAGCTTGGTCGGGGGAAGGTCCTATAATTCACCCCTCCACTTT. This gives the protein CASSLVGGRSYNSPLHF.

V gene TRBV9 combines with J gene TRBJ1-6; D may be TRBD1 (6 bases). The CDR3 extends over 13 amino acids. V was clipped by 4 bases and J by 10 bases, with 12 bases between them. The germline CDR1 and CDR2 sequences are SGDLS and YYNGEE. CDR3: CASSINRESPLHF. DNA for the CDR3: TGTGCCAGCAGCATAAACAGGGAATCACCCCTCCACTTT.

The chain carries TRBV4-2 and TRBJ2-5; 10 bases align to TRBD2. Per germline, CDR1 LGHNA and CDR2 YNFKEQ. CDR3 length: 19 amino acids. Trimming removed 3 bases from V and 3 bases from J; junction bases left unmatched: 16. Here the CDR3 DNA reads TGTGCCAGCAGCCAGCCCCACTTTAGGAGCGGGGGGGCCGAAGAGACCCAGTACTTC. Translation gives CASSQPHFRSGGAEETQYF.

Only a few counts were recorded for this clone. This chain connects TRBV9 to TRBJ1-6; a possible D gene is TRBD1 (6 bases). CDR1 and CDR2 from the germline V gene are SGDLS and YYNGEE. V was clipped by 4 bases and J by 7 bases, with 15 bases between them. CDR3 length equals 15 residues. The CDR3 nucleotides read TGTGCCAGCAGCCCTCGACAGGAACAAAATTCACCCCTCCACTTT. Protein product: CASSPRQEQNSPLHF.

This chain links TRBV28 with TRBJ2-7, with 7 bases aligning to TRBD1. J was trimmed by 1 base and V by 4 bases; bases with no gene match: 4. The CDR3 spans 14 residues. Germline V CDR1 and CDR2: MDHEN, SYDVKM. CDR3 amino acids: CASSSETGSYEQYF. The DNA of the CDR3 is TGTGCCAGCAGTTCTGAGACAGGGTCCTACGAGCAGTACTTC.

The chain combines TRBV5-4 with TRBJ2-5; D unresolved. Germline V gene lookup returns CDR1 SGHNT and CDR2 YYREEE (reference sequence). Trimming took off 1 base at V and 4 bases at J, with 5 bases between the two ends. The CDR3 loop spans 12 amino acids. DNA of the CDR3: TGTGCCAGCAGCTTGCGGAGAGAGACCCAGTACTTC. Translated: CASSLRRETQYF.

The CDR3 bases are TGTGCCAGCTCGCCGGGAACTAATGAAAAACTGTTTTTT. The encoded protein is CASSPGTNEKLFF. The chain carries TRBV18 and TRBJ1-4; the D is unclear. This CDR3 is built from 13 residues. Germline V lookup: CDR1 KGHSH, CDR2 LQKENI. Trimming shortened V by 6 bases and J by 1 base, and 6 bases separated the two germline ends.

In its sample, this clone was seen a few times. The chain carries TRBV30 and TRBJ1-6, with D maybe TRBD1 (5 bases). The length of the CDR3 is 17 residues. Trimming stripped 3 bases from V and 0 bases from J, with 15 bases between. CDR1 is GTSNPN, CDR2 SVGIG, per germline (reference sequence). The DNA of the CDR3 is TGTGCCTGGAGAATACTAAGGGGCTCCTCCTATAATTCACCCCTCCACTTT. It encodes CAWRILRGSSYNSPLHF.

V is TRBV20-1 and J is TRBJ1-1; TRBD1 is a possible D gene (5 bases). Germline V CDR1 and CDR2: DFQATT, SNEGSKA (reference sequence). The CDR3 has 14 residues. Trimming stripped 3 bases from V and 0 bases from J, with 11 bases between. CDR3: CSASIDSLNTEAFF. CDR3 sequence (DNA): TGCAGTGCTAGTATAGACAGCCTGAACACTGAAGCTTTCTTT.

CDR3 residues: CASRKGTGGINEQFF. The CDR3 DNA is TGTGCCAGCAGGAAGGGGACAGGGGGTATCAATGAGCAGTTCTTC. The chain is built from TRBV6-5 and TRBJ2-1; 11 bases map to TRBD1. V was pared by 6 bases and J by 6 bases, with 7 bases of the junction left unmatched. Germline V CDR1 and CDR2: MNHEY, SVGAGI. CDR3 length: 15 amino acids.

The CDR3 DNA reads TGTGCCAGCAGCCAAGAAAGGGCGACTAGCGGGAAAGAGACCCAGTACTTC. It codes for CASSQERATSGKETQYF. J is TRBJ2-5 and V is TRBV3-1 (or the pseudogene TRBV3-2), with 11 bases fitting TRBD2. Germline V CDR1 and CDR2: LGHDT, YNNKEL (reference sequence). CDR3 length: 17 amino acids. V was pared by 0 bases and J by 3 bases, with 6 bases of the junction left unmatched.

In DNA, the CDR3 is TGTGCCAGTACCGAAACAGGGGTAGAAAAACTGTTTTTT. Protein: CASTETGVEKLFF. The chain has TRBV19 and TRBJ1-4; 7 bases map to TRBD1. The junction had 7 bases not matched to a gene; V was cut back by 7 bases and J by 8 bases. This CDR3 region has 13 residues. The germline V gene encodes CDR1 LNHDA and CDR2 SQIVND (reference sequence).